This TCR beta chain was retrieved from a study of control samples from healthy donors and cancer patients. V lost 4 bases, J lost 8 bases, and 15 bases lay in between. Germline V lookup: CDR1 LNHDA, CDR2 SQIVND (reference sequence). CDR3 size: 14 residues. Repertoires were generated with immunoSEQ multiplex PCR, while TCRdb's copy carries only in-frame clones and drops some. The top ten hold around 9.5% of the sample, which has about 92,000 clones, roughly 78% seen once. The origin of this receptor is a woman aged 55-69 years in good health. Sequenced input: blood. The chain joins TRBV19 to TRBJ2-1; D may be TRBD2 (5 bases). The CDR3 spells CASSSRGSNDEQFF. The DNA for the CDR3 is TGTGCCAGTAGTAGCCGAGGGTCCAACGATGAGCAGTTCTTC.